The sequence of this T cell receptor (beta chain) was determined in a study of blood T cell repertoires in COVID-19. About the research overall: From the United States, Italy and Spain came samples of acute and convalescent COVID-19. The cDNA or gDNA used as material had been derived from T cells, B-cell-depleted T cells, or PBMCs.

Germline V gene lookup returns CDR1 SNHLY and CDR2 FYNNEI. Trimming cost V 11 bases and J 6 bases, with 20 bases left between them. The CDR3 length is 14 residues. Per the original data handling: Amplification with reference gene primers provided the estimates of nucleated cell counts. The data were produced by immunoSEQ multiplex PCR, yet TCRdb's version contains in-frame clones alone and is incomplete. V and J calls plus clone size are reproduced from that table; the DNA served to infer D and trimming. The repertoire includes approximately 74,000 clones, approximately 85% of them detected once, and about 35% sits in the top ten.

The receptor was derived from a man between 70 and 80 years old with acute or convalescent COVID-19. The sequencing sample was made of peripheral blood. The chain links TRBV2 to TRBJ2-1, with TRBD2 as a possible D gene (5 bases). The CDR3 loop is CAAPTLDSVNEQFF. For the CDR3, the DNA is TGTGCCGCTCCGACGTTGGACTCTGTCAATGAGCAGTTCTTC.